What follows are 18 T cell receptor beta chains derived from one specimen sequenced in a study of breast tumors, draining lymph nodes, adjacent tissues. Each CDR3 protein gets one entry after TCRdb re-called the multiplex PCR reads with MiXCR. Of fewer than 85,000 distinct CDR3 sequences listed, approximately 19% are singletons. Samples came from axillary lymph nodes draining the breast cancer. The sequencing sample was made of axillary lymph node tissue. Receptor source: a female donor with breast cancer. Some clones in this sample may be carry-over from other donors' samples.

Ten or more counts support this clonotype. The chain combines TRBV7-9 with TRBJ1-6; 7 nucleotides match TRBD1. Trimming at V came to 0 bases and at J to 7 bases, leaving 6 bases not matched to a gene. Germline V CDR1 and CDR2: SEHNR, FQNEAQ (reference sequence). The CDR3 runs 16 residues. The chain's CDR3 is CASSLAPGTANSPLHF. CDR3 in DNA: TGTGCCAGCAGCTTAGCGCCAGGGACAGCCAATTCACCCCTCCACTTT.

In this sample, this clonotype turned up many times. The rearrangement joins TRBV5-4 to TRBJ2-7; 9 nucleotides match TRBD1. The germline CDR1 and CDR2 sequences are SGHNT and YYREEE (reference sequence). J lost 1 base, V lost 7 bases, and 9 bases had no gene match. The CDR3 has 15 amino acids. The CDR3 reads CASREGTGKSYEQYF. The CDR3 DNA reads TGTGCCAGCCGTGAGGGGACAGGGAAATCCTACGAGCAGTACTTC.

The chain couples TRBV27 to TRBJ2-1, with TRBD2 matching 14 bases. V was clipped by 8 bases and J by 9 bases; unmatched bases: 3. This CDR3 is 13 amino acids long. The germline gives CDR1 MNHEY, CDR2 SMNVEV (reference sequence). CDR3 sequence (DNA): TGTGCCAGCGGACTAGCGGGAGGCGCTGAGCAGTTCTTC. This sequence encodes CASGLAGGAEQFF.

This clonotype was counted ten times or more. The chain joins TRBV6-1 to TRBJ2-7, with D possibly called TRBD1 or TRBD2 (5 bases each). Per germline, CDR1 MNHNS and CDR2 SASEGT. Trimming shortened V by 6 bases and J by 3 bases, and 15 bases separated the two germline ends. The length of the CDR3 is 14 residues. CDR3 sequence reads: CASRPGTANYEQYF. In nucleotides, the CDR3 is TGTGCCAGCAGGCCCGGGACGGCCAACTACGAGCAGTACTTC.

This clonotype was seen only once. A much larger clone lies a single base off, so this may be a read error. The V and J genes are TRBV11-2 and TRBJ2-1; 7 nucleotides align to TRBD2. Germline CDR1 reads SGHAT; CDR2 reads FQNNGV. There are 12 residues in the CDR3. CDR3 sequence reads: CASSLLANEQLF. The CDR3 bases are TGTGCCAGCAGCCTACTAGCGAATGAGCAGCTCTTC.

This clonotype was recorded at least ten times. This rearrangement joins TRBV5-6 to TRBJ2-3; D remains ambiguous. CDR1 is SGHDT and CDR2 is YYEEEE in the germline V gene. V lost 1 base and J lost 6, with 6 bases in between. The CDR3 spans 12 residues. CDR3 amino acids: CASSLIPDTQYF. The CDR3 DNA reads as TGTGCCAGCAGCTTGATTCCCGATACGCAGTATTTT.

The CDR3 reads CASSQDLLRVWGNQPQHF. DNA for the CDR3: TGTGCCAGCAGCCAAGATTTACTCAGGGTTTGGGGCAATCAGCCCCAGCATTTT. This chain uses TRBV3-2 with TRBJ1-5; TRBD1 was called by the table and not checked on the DNA. TRBV3-2 is a documented pseudogene. CDR3 size: 18 residues.

This clonotype was seen at least ten times. The rearrangement uses TRBV9 and TRBJ1-4; the D is unclear. The germline gives CDR1 SGDLS, CDR2 YYNGEE. V gave up 4 bases and J gave up 5 bases, with 9 bases separating them. The CDR3 length is 13 residues. The CDR3 coding sequence is TGTGCCAGCAGCACCGACGAGAATGAAAAACTGTTTTTT. Its translation is CASSTDENEKLFF. The full variable domain, in which reference TRBV9 and TRBJ1-4 provide the parts outside the CDR3, is DSGVTQTPKHLITATGQRVTLRCSPRSGDLSVYWYQQSLDQGLQFLIQYYNGEERAKGNILERFSAQQFPDLHSELNLSSLELGDSALYFCASSTDENEKLFFGSGTQLSVL.

This clonotype was seen ten or more times. The chain employs TRBV20-1 and TRBJ2-5; a possible D gene is TRBD2 (5 bases). V was cut by 5 bases and J by 5 bases, with 18 bases left in between. Per the germline V gene, CDR1 is DFQATT and CDR2 is SNEGSKA (reference sequence). CDR3 length: 14 amino acids. DNA of the CDR3: TGCAGTGCTCCCAGCACGGTTGGGGAGGAGACCCAGTACTTC. Amino acid sequence: CSAPSTVGEETQYF.

This clonotype was observed many times. This sequence joins TRBV30 and TRBJ2-7; 8 positions match TRBD1. The germline V gene encodes CDR1 GTSNPN and CDR2 SVGIG (reference sequence). The J segment lost 3 bases and the V segment lost 4 bases, leaving 5 bases of the junction unmatched. The CDR3 has 13 residues. This CDR3 reads CAWTRDRGYEQYF. The CDR3 bases are TGTGCCTGGACTAGAGACAGGGGCTACGAGCAGTACTTC. Together with reference TRBV30 and TRBJ2-7, the CDR3 gives the full variable domain: SQTIHQWPATLVQPVGSPLSLECTVEGTSNPNLYWYRQAAGRGLQLLFYSVGIGQISSEVPQNLSASRPQDRQFILSSKKLLLSDSGFYLCAWTRDRGYEQYFGPGTRLTVT.

This chain connects TRBV3-1 to TRBJ1-5; D unclear. V dropped 1 base and J dropped 9 bases, with 10 bases sitting between them. Germline CDR1 LGHDT, CDR2 YNNKEL (reference sequence). CDR3 size: 13 residues. CDR3 in DNA: TGTGCCAGCAGCCAAGGGTCGAGTCGGCCCCAGCATTTT. Translated: CASSQGSSRPQHF. The full variable domain, rest sourced from reference TRBV3-1 and TRBJ1-5, is DTAVSQTPKYLVTQMGNDKSIKCEQNLGHDTMYWYKQDSKKFLKIMFSYNNKELIINETVPNRFSPKSPDKAHLNLHINSLELGDSAVYFCASSQGSSRPQHFGDGTRLSIL.

This clonotype was counted at least ten times. The gene calls are TRBV20-1 and TRBJ2-3; 7 bases map to TRBD2. This CDR3 is built from 14 residues. Germline V CDR1 and CDR2: DFQATT, SNEGSKA (reference sequence). V dropped 0 bases and J dropped 6; count of bases not matched to a gene: 6. The CDR3 loop reads CSARDGSGADTQYF. CDR3 coding DNA: TGCAGTGCTAGAGATGGCAGCGGGGCGGATACGCAGTATTTT.

In this sample, this clonotype turned up many times. CDR3 sequence: CASSQTSGEDEQYF. The DNA for the CDR3 is TGCGCCAGCAGCCAGACTAGCGGGGAAGACGAGCAGTACTTC. V and J are TRBV4-1 and TRBJ2-7; 11 nucleotides line up with TRBD2. J was trimmed by 5 bases and V by 3 bases; bases with no gene match: 3. This CDR3 contains 14 residues. Germline V gene sequence: CDR1 MGHRA, CDR2 YSYEKL.

This clonotype has ten or more counts. The V call is TRBV6-1, the J call TRBJ2-1; the D is unclear. The germline V gene encodes CDR1 MNHNS and CDR2 SASEGT. This CDR3 contains 15 residues. V lost 3 bases to trimming and J lost 7 bases, with 16 bases between them. DNA for the CDR3: TGTGCCAGCAGTGAGGGTACACGAGCATGGAATGAGCAGTTCTTC. Translated, it gives CASSEGTRAWNEQFF.

For this clonotype: Lacking the conserved final phenylalanine or tryptophan, this CDR3 likely reflects a read error. The rearrangement uses TRBV27 and TRBJ2-5, with 11 positions matching TRBD1. The CDR3 contains 15 residues. V lost 5 bases and J lost 5; bases outside the gene matches: 7. Germline V gives CDR1 MNHEY, CDR2 SMNVEV (reference sequence). The CDR3 nucleotides are TGTGCCAGCAGTCCTGGGACAGGGGGAGTGGAGACCCAGTACCTC. Its translation is CASSPGTGGVETQYL.

This clonotype was counted many times. The chain uses TRBV7-2 and TRBJ2-1; 11 bases are a match to TRBD2. V shed 1 base, J shed 8 bases, and the junction held 10 bases outside the gene matches. The length of the CDR3 is 17 residues. Germline lookup yields CDR1 SGHTA and CDR2 FQGNSA. The CDR3 bases are TGTGCCAGCAGCTTAGGAGGTACTAGCGGGAGTAGGGATGAGCAGTTCTTC. It encodes CASSLGGTSGSRDEQFF.

This clonotype has just one count. This may be a read error, as it is one base from a much larger clone. This chain uses TRBV30 with TRBJ2-7, with a possible D match to TRBD1 (6 bases). In germline, CDR1 is GTSNPN, CDR2 SVGIG (reference sequence). The CDR3 contains 13 residues. V shed 2 bases and J shed 4 bases, with 12 bases lying between them. The CDR3 nucleotides are TGTGCCTGGAGTATACAGGGCAGGTACGAGCAGTACTTC. As protein: CAWSIQGRYEQYF.

This clonotype was counted ten times or more. The J gene is TRBJ1-4, the V gene TRBV5-1; TRBD1 aligns across 7 bases. The germline CDR1 and CDR2 sequences are SGHRS and YFSETQ. The CDR3 is 15 amino acids. Trimming at V came to 2 bases and at J to 5 bases, leaving 6 bases not matched to a gene. The CDR3 DNA reads as TGCGCCAGCAGCTTACAAGGGGGCGGGAATGAAAAACTGTTTTTT. Translated: CASSLQGGGNEKLFF.